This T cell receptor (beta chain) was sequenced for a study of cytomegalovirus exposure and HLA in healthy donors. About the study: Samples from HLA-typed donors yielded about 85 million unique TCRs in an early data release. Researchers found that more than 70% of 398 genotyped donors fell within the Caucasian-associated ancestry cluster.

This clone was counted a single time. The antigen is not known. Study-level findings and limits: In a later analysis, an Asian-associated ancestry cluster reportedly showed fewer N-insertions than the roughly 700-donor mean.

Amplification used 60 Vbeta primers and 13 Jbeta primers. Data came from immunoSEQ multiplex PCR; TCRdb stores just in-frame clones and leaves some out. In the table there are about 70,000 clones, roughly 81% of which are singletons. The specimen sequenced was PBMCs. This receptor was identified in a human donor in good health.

CDR3 region: CASSIGSGGAPWTNEKLFF. The CDR3 DNA sequence: TGTGCCAGTAGTATAGGGAGCGGAGGGGCCCCCTGGACTAATGAAAAACTGTTTTTT. The V and J genes are TRBV19 and TRBJ1-4, with D possibly matching TRBD1 (5 bases). Germline V gene sequence: CDR1 LNHDA, CDR2 SQIVND (reference sequence). The CDR3 has 19 amino acids. With 1 base removed from V and 2 bases from J, the gap between germline ends came to 20 bases.